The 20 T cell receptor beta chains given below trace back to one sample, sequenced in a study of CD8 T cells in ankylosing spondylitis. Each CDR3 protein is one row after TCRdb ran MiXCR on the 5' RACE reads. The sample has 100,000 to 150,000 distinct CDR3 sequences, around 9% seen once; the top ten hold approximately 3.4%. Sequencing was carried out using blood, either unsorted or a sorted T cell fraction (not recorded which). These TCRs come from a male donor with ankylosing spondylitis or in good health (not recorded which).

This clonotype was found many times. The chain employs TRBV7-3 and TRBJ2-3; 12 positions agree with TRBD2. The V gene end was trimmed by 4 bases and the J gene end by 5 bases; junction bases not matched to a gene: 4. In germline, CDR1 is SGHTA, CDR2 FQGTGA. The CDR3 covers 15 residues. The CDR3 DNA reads TGTGCCAGCAGCTACGCGGGACTAGCGGGAGATACGCAGTATTTT. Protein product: CASSYAGLAGDTQYF.

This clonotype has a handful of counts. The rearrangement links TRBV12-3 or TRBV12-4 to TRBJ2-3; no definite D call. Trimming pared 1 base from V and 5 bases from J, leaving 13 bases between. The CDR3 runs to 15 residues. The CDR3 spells CASSLGSEARDTQYF. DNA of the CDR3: TGTGCCAGCAGTTTAGGGAGCGAGGCACGAGATACGCAGTATTTT.

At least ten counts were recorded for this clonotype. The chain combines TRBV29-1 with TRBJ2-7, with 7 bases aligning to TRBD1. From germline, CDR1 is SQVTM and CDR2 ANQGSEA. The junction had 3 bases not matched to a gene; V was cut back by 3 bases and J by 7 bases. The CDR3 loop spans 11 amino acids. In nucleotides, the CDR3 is TGCAGCGTTGATCCAGGGGGTGAGCAGTACTTC. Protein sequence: CSVDPGGEQYF.

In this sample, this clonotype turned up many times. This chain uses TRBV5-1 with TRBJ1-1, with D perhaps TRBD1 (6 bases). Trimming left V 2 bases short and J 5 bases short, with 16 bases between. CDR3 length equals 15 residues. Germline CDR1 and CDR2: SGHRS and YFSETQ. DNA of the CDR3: TGCGCCAGCAGCTTTGGGACATCCCTGGGGACTGAAGCTTTCTTT. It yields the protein CASSFGTSLGTEAFF. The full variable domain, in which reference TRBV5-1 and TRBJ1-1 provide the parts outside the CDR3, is KAGVTQTPRYLIKTRGQQVTLSCSPISGHRSVSWYQQTPGQGLQFLFEYFSETQRNKGNFPGRFSGRQFSNSRSEMNVSTLELGDSALYLCASSFGTSLGTEAFFGQGTRLTVV.

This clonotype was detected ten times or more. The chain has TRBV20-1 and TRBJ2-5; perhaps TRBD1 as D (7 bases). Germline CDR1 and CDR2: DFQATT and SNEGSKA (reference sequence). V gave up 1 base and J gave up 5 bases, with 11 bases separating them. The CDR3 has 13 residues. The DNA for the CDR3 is TGCAGTGCTAGAGTCCCAGGGGGGGAGACCCAGTACTTC. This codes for CSARVPGGETQYF.

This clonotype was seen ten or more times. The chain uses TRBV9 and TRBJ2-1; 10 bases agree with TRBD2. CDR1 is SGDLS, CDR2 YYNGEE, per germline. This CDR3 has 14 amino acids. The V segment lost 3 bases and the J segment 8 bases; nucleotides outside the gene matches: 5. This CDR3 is CASSAAGGVYEQFF. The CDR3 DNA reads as TGTGCCAGCAGCGCAGCGGGAGGGGTGTATGAGCAGTTCTTC.

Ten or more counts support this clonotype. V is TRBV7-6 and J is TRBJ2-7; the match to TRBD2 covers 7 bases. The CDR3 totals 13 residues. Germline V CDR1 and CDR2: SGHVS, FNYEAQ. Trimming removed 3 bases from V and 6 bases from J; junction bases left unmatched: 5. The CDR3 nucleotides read TGTGCCAGCAGCTTTTGGGAGGGTGGCGAGCAGTACTTC. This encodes CASSFWEGGEQYF.

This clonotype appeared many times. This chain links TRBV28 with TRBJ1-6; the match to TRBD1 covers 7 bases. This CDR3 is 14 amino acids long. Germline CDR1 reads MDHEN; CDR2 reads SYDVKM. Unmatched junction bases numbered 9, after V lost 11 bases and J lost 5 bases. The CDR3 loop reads CASGGGTDNSPLHF. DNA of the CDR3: TGTGCCTCTGGAGGGGGGACAGATAATTCACCCCTCCACTTT.

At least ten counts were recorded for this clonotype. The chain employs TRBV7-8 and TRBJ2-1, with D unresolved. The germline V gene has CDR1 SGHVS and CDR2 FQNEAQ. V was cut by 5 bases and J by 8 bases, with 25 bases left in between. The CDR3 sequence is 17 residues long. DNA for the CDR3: TGTGCCAGCAGCCTACAGTTATCGCTAGTGGTTAGGGATGAGCAGTTCTTC. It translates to CASSLQLSLVVRDEQFF. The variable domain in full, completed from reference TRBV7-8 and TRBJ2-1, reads GAGVSQSPRYKVAKRGQDVALRCDPISGHVSLFWYQQALGQGPEFLTYFQNEAQLDKSGLPSDRFFAERPEGSVSTLKIQRTQQEDSAVYLCASSLQLSLVVRDEQFFGPGTRLTVL.

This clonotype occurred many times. The CDR3 sequence: CSAPQLRDGTDTQYF. The DNA of the CDR3 is TGCAGTGCCCCCCAGCTGAGAGATGGCACAGATACGCAGTATTTT. The chain is built from TRBV20-1 and TRBJ2-3; D unresolved. V was shortened by 6 bases and J by 1 base, with 17 bases between the two germline ends. CDR1 DFQATT and CDR2 SNEGSKA come from the germline V gene (reference sequence). The CDR3 sequence is 15 residues long.

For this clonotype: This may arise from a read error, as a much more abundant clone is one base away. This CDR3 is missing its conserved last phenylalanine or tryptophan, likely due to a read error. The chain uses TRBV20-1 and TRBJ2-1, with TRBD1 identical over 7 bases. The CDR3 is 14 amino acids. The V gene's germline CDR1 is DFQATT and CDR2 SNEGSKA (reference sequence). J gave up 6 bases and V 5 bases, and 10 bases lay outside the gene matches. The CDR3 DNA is TGCAGTGCTTCAAGGGACAGTTATAGCAATGAGCAGTTCTTA. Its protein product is CSASRDSYSNEQFL.

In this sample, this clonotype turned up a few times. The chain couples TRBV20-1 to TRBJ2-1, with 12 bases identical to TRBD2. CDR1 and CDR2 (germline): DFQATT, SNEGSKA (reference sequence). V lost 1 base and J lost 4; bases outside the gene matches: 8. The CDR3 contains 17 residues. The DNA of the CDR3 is TGCAGTGCTAGAGGTATTCGGACTAGCGGGATTTACAATGAGCAGTTCTTC. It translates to CSARGIRTSGIYNEQFF.

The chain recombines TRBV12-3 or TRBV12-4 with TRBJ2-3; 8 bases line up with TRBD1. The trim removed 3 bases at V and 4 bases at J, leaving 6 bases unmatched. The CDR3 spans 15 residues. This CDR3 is CASSFKQGVPDTQYF. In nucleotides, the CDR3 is TGTGCCAGCAGTTTCAAACAGGGGGTACCAGATACGCAGTATTTT.

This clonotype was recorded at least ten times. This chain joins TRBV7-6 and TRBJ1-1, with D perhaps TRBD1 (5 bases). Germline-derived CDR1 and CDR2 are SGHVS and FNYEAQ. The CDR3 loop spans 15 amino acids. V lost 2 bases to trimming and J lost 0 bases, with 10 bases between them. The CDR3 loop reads CASSLKDIMNTEAFF. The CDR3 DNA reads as TGTGCCAGCAGCTTAAAGGACATCATGAACACTGAAGCTTTCTTT. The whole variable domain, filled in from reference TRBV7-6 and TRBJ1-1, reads GAGVSQSPRYKVTKRGQDVALRCDPISGHVSLYWYRQALGQGPEFLTYFNYEAQQDKSGLPNDRFSAERPEGSISTLTIQRTEQRDSAMYRCASSLKDIMNTEAFFGQGTRLTVV.

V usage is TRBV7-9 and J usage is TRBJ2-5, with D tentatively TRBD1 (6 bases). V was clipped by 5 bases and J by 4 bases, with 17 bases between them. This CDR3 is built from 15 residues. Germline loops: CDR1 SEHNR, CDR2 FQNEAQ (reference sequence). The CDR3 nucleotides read TGTGCCAGCAGCAACACGTATCAGGGGCGAGAGACCCAGTACTTC. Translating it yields CASSNTYQGRETQYF.

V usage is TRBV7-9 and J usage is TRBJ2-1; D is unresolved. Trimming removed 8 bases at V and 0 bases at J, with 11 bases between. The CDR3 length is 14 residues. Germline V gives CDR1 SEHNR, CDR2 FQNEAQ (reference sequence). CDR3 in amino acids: CASLGKYSYNEQFF. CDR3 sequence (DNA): TGTGCCAGCCTAGGAAAATACTCCTACAATGAGCAGTTCTTC.

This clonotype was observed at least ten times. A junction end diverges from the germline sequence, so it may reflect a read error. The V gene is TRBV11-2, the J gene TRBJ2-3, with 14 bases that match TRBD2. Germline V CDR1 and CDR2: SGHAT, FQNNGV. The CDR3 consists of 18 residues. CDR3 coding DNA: TGTGCCAGCAGCTTCAGGACTAGCGGGAGGTCCGCCGCAGATACTCAGTATTTT. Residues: CASSFRTSGRSAADTQYF.

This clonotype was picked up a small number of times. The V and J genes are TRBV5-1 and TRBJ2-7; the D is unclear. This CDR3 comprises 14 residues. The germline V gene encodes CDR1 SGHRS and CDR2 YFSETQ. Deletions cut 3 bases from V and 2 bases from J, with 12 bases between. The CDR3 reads CASSSRPPTYEQYF. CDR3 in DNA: TGCGCCAGCAGCTCGCGGCCCCCTACCTACGAGCAGTACTTC.

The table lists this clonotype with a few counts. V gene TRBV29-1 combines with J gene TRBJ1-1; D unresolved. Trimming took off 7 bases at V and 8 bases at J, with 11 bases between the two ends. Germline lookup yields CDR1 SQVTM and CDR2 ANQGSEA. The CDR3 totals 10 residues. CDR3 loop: CSGTNSEAFF. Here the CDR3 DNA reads TGCAGCGGAACGAATTCGGAAGCTTTCTTT. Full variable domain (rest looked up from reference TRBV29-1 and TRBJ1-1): SAVISQKPSRDICQRGTSLTIQCQVDSQVTMMFWYRQQPGQSLTLIATANQGSEATYESGFVIDKFPISRPNLTFSTLTVSNMSPEDSSIYLCSGTNSEAFFGQGTRLTVV.

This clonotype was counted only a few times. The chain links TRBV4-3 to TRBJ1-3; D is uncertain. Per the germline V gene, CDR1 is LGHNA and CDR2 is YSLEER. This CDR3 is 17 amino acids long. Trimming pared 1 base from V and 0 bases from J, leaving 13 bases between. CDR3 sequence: CASSQGPVRNSGNTIYF. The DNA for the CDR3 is TGCGCCAGCAGCCAAGGTCCAGTCCGGAACTCTGGAAACACCATATATTTT.